This paragraph reports one T cell receptor beta chain. Its specificity is unknown. This entry belongs to a study of cytomegalovirus exposure and HLA in healthy donors. Study context: Out of approximately 170 million T cells, an earlier analysis found around 120 million unique TCR beta sequences in total.

The study, taken as a whole, reports: Apparent HLA restriction characterized most CMV-associated TCR beta chains in a later analysis. Approximately 18,000 TCR beta sequences were associated with HLA alleles at 0.05 false discovery rate in a later analysis.

The CDR3 is 15 amino acids. Germline V gene lookup returns CDR1 ENHRY and CDR2 SYGVKD. V was clipped by 2 bases and J by 3 bases, with 13 bases between them. The PCR was carried out with 60 Vbeta primers and 13 Jbeta primers. Under the authors' procedure: Later reanalysis found 60 million to 90 million unique TCR beta chains, some 10 million of them shared. The assay was immunoSEQ multiplex PCR, and TCRdb's table has in-frame clones only and misses some. That table furnishes V, J and clone size, whereas the DNA furnished D and trimming. The repertoire has fewer than 150,000 clones, around 80% of them found once; the top ten carry 6.5% to 8%.

The chain carries TRBV10-3 and TRBJ1-2; tentative D call: TRBD1 (5 bases). The sequenced sample was PBMCs. The TCR comes from a man in his forties in good health and CMV-seropositive. CDR3 nucleotides: TGTGCCATCAGTGAGCCGGGGGTACCGGACTATGGCTACACCTTC. Its protein product is CAISEPGVPDYGYTF.